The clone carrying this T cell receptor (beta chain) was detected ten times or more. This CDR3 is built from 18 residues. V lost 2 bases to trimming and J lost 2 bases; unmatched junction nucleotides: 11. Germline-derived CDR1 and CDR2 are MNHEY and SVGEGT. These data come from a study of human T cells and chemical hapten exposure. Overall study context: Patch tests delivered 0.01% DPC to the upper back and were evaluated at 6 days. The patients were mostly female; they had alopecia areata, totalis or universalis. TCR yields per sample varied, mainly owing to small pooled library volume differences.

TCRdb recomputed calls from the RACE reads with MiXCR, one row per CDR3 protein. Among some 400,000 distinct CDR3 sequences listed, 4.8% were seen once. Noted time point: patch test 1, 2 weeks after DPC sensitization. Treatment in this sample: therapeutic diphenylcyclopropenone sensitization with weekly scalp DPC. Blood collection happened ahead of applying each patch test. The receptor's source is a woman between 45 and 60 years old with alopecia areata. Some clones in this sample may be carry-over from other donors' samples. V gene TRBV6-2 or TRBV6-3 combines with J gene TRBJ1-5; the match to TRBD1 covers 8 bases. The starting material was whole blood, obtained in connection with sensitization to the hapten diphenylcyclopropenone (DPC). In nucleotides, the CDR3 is TGTGCCAGCAGTTACACCCGGACAGGGTTGGAGGGCAATCAGCCCCAGCATTTT. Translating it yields CASSYTRTGLEGNQPQHF.